The 22 T cell receptor beta chains given below trace back to one sample, sequenced in a study of shared clonotypes between healthy human individuals. Only in-frame clones appear in the TCRdb table, and some are missing; sequencing was by immunoSEQ multiplex PCR. This sample yields about 960,000 clones, of which over 60% are seen a single time; about 1.5% belongs to the top ten. Sequenced: memory CD4+ T cells sorted from blood. As for subset: CD45RA-negative fraction. The receptors derive from a man younger than 35 in good health.

The chain joins TRBV5-1 to TRBJ2-2; 11 bases are a match to TRBD2. CDR3 length: 17 residues. Germline loops: CDR1 SGHRS, CDR2 YFSETQ. V gave up 4 bases and J gave up 1 base; unmatched junction bases: 6. The CDR3 spells CASSRGTSGWNTGELFF. The CDR3 DNA is TGCGCCAGCAGCAGAGGGACTAGCGGATGGAACACCGGGGAGCTGTTTTTT.

This clone was counted ten times or more. The chain uses TRBV7-8 and TRBJ2-1; 8 bases line up with TRBD2. The V gene end was trimmed by 4 bases and the J gene end by 4 bases; junction bases not matched to a gene: 3. Germline V gives CDR1 SGHVS, CDR2 FQNEAQ. The CDR3 spans 14 residues. CDR3 in amino acids: CASSYREGYNEQFF. The CDR3 DNA follows: TGTGCCAGCAGCTATCGGGAGGGGTACAATGAGCAGTTCTTC.

This chain links TRBV6-6 with TRBJ1-2, with unresolved D. The CDR3 has 15 amino acids. V was shortened by 4 bases and J by 6 bases, with 18 bases between the two germline ends. Germline CDR1 MNHNY, CDR2 SVGAGI (reference sequence). The CDR3 DNA sequence: TGTGCCAGCAGTTCCTATATTGGGGAAATCCATGGCTACACCTTC. It translates to CASSSYIGEIHGYTF.

This clone was seen only once. The chain uses TRBV6-4 and TRBJ2-2; D might be TRBD1 (5 bases). The V and J ends lost 3 bases and 3 bases respectively, with 11 bases between them. Looked up from germline, CDR1 is MRHNA and CDR2 is SNTAGT. The CDR3 spans 15 residues. The CDR3 loop reads CASSEPAGHTGELFF. The CDR3 coding sequence is TGTGCCAGCAGTGAACCAGCAGGGCACACCGGGGAGCTGTTTTTT.

This rearrangement joins TRBV7-9 to TRBJ2-1, with TRBD2 matching over 7 bases. Germline V gene data show CDR1 as SEHNR and CDR2 as FQNEAQ (reference sequence). V was pared by 1 base and J by 7 bases, with 4 bases of the junction left unmatched. The CDR3 spans 14 residues. CDR3 region: CASSLGTSANEQFF. Written as DNA, the CDR3 is TGTGCCAGCAGCTTAGGTACTAGCGCGAATGAGCAGTTCTTC.

This chain links TRBV5-1 with TRBJ2-3; 7 bases map to TRBD1. CDR3 length equals 15 residues. The germline CDR1 and CDR2 sequences are SGHRS and YFSETQ. V was clipped by 0 bases and J by 4 bases; unmatched bases: 5. In nucleotides, the CDR3 is TGCGCCAGCAGCTTGGGCAGGGGGTTTTCAGATACGCAGTATTTT. Translation gives CASSLGRGFSDTQYF.

The genes are TRBV27 and TRBJ1-2, with 8 nucleotides matching TRBD1. Germline V gene lookup returns CDR1 MNHEY and CDR2 SMNVEV (reference sequence). After removal of 6 bases from V and 5 bases from J, the junction contained 11 bases not matched to a gene. The CDR3 contains 15 residues. The CDR3 DNA reads TGTGCCAGCAGACAAAGTAATACAGGGGGGTATGGCTACACCTTC. Protein product: CASRQSNTGGYGYTF.

The chain recombines TRBV9 with TRBJ2-6; no reliable D call. The length of the CDR3 is 14 residues. CDR1 SGDLS and CDR2 YYNGEE come from the germline V gene. V lost 3 bases, J lost 4 bases, and 8 bases lay in between. The DNA of the CDR3 is TGTGCCAGCAGCGAGACCGGGGGGGCCAACGTCCTGACTTTC. Protein sequence: CASSETGGANVLTF.

This chain links TRBV6-5 with TRBJ2-1; 14 bases are shared with TRBD2. Trimming removed 4 bases from V and 12 bases from J; junction bases left unmatched: 5. The CDR3 spans 14 residues. Germline V gene data show CDR1 as MNHEY and CDR2 as SVGAGI. CDR3: CASSSGTSGSAQFF. CDR3 sequence (DNA): TGTGCCAGCAGTTCCGGGACTAGCGGGAGTGCGCAGTTCTTC.

The rearrangement uses TRBV7-9 and TRBJ2-5, with 7 bases matching TRBD1. V lost 5 bases, J lost 2 bases, and 11 bases stayed unmatched. The CDR3 spans 16 residues. The V gene's germline CDR1 is SEHNR and CDR2 FQNEAQ (reference sequence). CDR3 residues: CASSPRPGTEQETQYF. Here the CDR3 DNA reads TGTGCCAGCAGCCCCCGACCCGGGACAGAACAAGAGACCCAGTACTTC.

This clone was seen only a few times. The rearrangement uses TRBV28 and TRBJ1-4; D is uncertain. The germline V gene has CDR1 MDHEN and CDR2 SYDVKM. This CDR3 contains 15 residues. V was shortened by 8 bases and J by 3 bases, with 16 bases between the two germline ends. Here the CDR3 reads CASLASWWANEKLFF. In nucleotides, the CDR3 is TGTGCCAGCCTGGCCAGTTGGTGGGCTAATGAAAAACTGTTTTTT.

This clone showed up just a few times. The same CDR3 is also encoded by other DNA sequences in this sample. This sequence joins TRBV30 and TRBJ1-6, with D perhaps matching TRBD1 (5 bases). The V end lost 1 base, the J end lost 8 bases, and 6 bases lay between the germline ends. CDR1 is GTSNPN and CDR2 is SVGIG in the germline V gene (reference sequence). The CDR3 loop spans 12 amino acids. The chain's CDR3 is CAWSAGDSPLHF. The CDR3, as DNA: TGTGCCTGGAGTGCGGGGGATTCACCCCTCCACTTT. Full variable domain (outside the CDR3, taken from reference TRBV30 and TRBJ1-6): SQTIHQWPATLVQPVGSPLSLECTVEGTSNPNLYWYRQAAGRGLQLLFYSVGIGQISSEVPQNLSASRPQDRQFILSSKKLLLSDSGFYLCAWSAGDSPLHFGNGTRLTVT.

The rearrangement links TRBV7-9 to TRBJ2-5; a weak D match, TRBD1 (6 bases). The CDR3 loop spans 16 amino acids. V was cut by 2 bases and J by 5 bases, with 18 bases left in between. The germline V gene has CDR1 SEHNR and CDR2 FQNEAQ (reference sequence). CDR3 region: CASSLLPHREEETQYF. The CDR3 DNA reads TGTGCCAGCAGCTTATTGCCCCACAGGGAAGAGGAGACCCAGTACTTC. Drawing the rest from reference TRBV7-9 and TRBJ2-5, the complete variable domain is DTGVSQNPRHKITKRGQNVTFRCDPISEHNRLYWYRQTLGQGPEFLTYFQNEAQLEKSRLLSDRFSAERPKGSFSTLEIQRTEQGDSAMYLCASSLLPHREEETQYFGPGTRLLVL.

This clone occurred once. V and J are TRBV5-6 and TRBJ2-2; TRBD2 matches at 11 bases. From germline, CDR1 is SGHDT and CDR2 YYEEEE. J gave up 0 bases and V 3 bases, and 4 bases lay outside the gene matches. The CDR3 length is 17 residues. The CDR3, as DNA: TGTGCCAGCAGCTCCTGGGGACTAGCGGCGAACACCGGGGAGCTGTTTTTT. Amino acids: CASSSWGLAANTGELFF.

This clone has ten or more counts. The J gene is TRBJ1-2, the V gene TRBV30; D not certain. The V and J ends lost 3 bases and 6 bases respectively, with 17 bases between them. CDR3 length: 14 residues. The germline CDR1 and CDR2 sequences are GTSNPN and SVGIG (reference sequence). The CDR3 DNA sequence: TGTGCCTGGAGAGGAATTGCGGGAGTTCATGGCTACACCTTC. Translation: CAWRGIAGVHGYTF.

This chain links TRBV10-2 with TRBJ1-6, with D hard to call. The CDR3 spans 13 residues. Germline V CDR1 and CDR2: WSHSY, SAAADI. The ends were cut back, 6 bases at V and 8 bases at J, with 11 bases in the middle. CDR3 sequence: CASRDRRDSPLHF. The CDR3 DNA follows: TGCGCCAGCAGGGATCGTCGGGATTCACCCCTCCACTTT.

The genes are TRBV2 and TRBJ2-1; maybe TRBD1 (6 bases). The V end lost 2 bases, the J end lost 7 bases, and 9 bases lay between the germline ends. CDR3 length: 13 residues. Germline V gives CDR1 SNHLY, CDR2 FYNNEI. CDR3 in DNA: TGTGCCAGCAGTGAAAACAGGGCGAATGAGCAGTTCTTC. It translates to CASSENRANEQFF.

The J gene is TRBJ2-2, the V gene TRBV10-3; tentatively, D is TRBD1 (6 bases). Germline V lookup: CDR1 ENHRY, CDR2 SYGVKD. This CDR3 has 15 amino acids. V lost 7 bases and J lost 4, with 16 bases in between. The DNA of the CDR3 is TGTGCCATCAACAACGGTCAGGGGACCACCGGGGAGCTGTTTTTT. As protein: CAINNGQGTTGELFF.

This clone was seen a handful of times. V is TRBV19 and J is TRBJ1-5; tentatively, D is TRBD1 (5 bases). The CDR3 consists of 15 residues. Germline values: CDR1 LNHDA, CDR2 SQIVND (reference sequence). V shed 4 bases and J shed 1 base, with 11 bases lying between them. The CDR3 loop reads CASSTGDGSNQPQHF. The CDR3 region has the DNA TGTGCCAGTAGTACCGGGGACGGAAGCAATCAGCCCCAGCATTTT.

CDR3 sequence reads: CASINSGGGPSGDTQYF. The CDR3 nucleotides read TGTGCCAGCATTAACTCTGGGGGAGGGCCCTCGGGGGATACGCAGTATTTT. The J gene is TRBJ2-3, the V gene TRBV2; the match to TRBD2 covers 7 bases. The CDR3 has 17 amino acids. Germline V gene sequence: CDR1 SNHLY, CDR2 FYNNEI. V shed 7 bases, J shed 6 bases, and the junction held 19 bases outside the gene matches.

The chain recombines TRBV12-5 with TRBJ1-5; no definite D call. In germline, CDR1 is LGHNT, CDR2 FRNRAP. V was clipped by 0 bases and J by 9 bases, with 12 bases between them. The CDR3 sequence is 14 residues long. In DNA form, the CDR3 reads TGTGCTAGTGGTTTGGTACCGGCCAGTTTGCCCCAGCATTTT. Residues: CASGLVPASLPQHF.

The CDR3 DNA reads TGTGCCAGCAGCCCGGACAGGATTCAGCCCCAGCATTTT. Its translation: CASSPDRIQPQHF. This chain connects TRBV7-2 to TRBJ1-5; TRBD1 aligns across 7 bases. Germline loops: CDR1 SGHTA, CDR2 FQGNSA. V lost 5 bases to trimming and J lost 6 bases; unmatched junction nucleotides: 4. CDR3 size: 13 residues.